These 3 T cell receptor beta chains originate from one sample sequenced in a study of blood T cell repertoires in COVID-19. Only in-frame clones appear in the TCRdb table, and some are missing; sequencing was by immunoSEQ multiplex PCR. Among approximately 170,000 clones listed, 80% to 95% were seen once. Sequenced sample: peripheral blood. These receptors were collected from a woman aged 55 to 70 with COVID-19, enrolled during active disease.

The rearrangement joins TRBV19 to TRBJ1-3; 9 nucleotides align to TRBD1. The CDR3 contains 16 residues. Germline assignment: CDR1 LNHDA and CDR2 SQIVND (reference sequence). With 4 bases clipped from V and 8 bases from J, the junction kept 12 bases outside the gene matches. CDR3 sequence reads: CASSTTLGQGVYTIYF. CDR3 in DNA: TGTGCCAGTAGTACCACTCTGGGACAGGGTGTATACACCATATATTTT.

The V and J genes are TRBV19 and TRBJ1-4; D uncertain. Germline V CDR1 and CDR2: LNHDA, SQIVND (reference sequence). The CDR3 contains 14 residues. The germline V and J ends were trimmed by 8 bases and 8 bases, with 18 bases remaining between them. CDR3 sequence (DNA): TGTGCCAGTTCGAATACAGCCGGTGAGGAAAAACTGTTTTTT. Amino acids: CASSNTAGEEKLFF.

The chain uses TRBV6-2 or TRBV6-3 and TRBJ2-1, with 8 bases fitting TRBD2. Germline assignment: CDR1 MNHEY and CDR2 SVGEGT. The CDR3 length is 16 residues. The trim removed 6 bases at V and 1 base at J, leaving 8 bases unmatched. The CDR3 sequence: CASSMSGGRSYNEQFF. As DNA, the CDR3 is TGTGCCAGCAGCATGAGCGGGGGAAGATCCTACAATGAGCAGTTCTTC.